This T cell receptor beta chain derives from a study of blood T cells in healthy people across ages. Study observations and caveats: It was not possible, with unsorted PBMCs, to conclusively compare naive and antigen-experienced cells. In the absence of known donor CMV status, changes in expanded clonotypes were possibly confounded.

Germline V lookup: CDR1 SGHTA, CDR2 FQGNSA. Trimming took 5 bases from V and 14 from J, leaving 10 bases between them. The CDR3 extends over 11 amino acids. Then a second PCR, running roughly 7 to 11 cycles, was carried out with a sample-barcoded 5' primer and a J-beta primer mix. Via MiXCR, TCRdb re-called the 5' RACE reads, giving one row per CDR3 protein. The sample holds roughly 720,000 distinct CDR3 sequences, roughly 50% seen once. This clonotype was observed a handful of times. Its antigen is currently unknown. This sequence was found in a man older than 75 in good health. The chain couples TRBV7-2 to TRBJ1-6, with D possibly being TRBD1 (6 bases). Sequenced sample: blood. The CDR3 DNA reads TGTGCCAGCAGCCAAGGGGGGACCCTCCACTTT. Translation gives CASSQGGTLHF.